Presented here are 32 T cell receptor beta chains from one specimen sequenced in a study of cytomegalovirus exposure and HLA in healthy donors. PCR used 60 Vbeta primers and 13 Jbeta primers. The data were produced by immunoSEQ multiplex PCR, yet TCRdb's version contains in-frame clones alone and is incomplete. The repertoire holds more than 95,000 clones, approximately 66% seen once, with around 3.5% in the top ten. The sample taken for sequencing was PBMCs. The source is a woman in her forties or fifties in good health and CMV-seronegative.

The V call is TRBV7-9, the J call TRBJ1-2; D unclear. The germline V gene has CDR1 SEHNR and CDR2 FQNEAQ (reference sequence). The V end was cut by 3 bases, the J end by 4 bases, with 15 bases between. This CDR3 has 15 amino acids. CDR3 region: CASSLLAEEPYGYTF. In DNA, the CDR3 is TGTGCCAGCAGCTTGTTAGCGGAGGAACCCTATGGCTACACCTTC.

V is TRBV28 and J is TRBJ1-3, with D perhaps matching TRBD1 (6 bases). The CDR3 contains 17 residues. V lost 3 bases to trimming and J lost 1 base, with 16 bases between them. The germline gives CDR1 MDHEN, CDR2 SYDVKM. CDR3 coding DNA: TGTGCCAGCAGTTTTTGGGACATCTATATATCTGGAAACACCATATATTTT. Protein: CASSFWDIYISGNTIYF.

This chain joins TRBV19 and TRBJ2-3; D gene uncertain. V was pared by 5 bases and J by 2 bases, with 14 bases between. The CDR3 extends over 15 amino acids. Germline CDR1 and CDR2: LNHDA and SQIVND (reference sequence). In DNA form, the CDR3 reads TGTGCCAGTAGTCAACATCCTTCGTACACAGATACGCAGTATTTT. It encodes CASSQHPSYTDTQYF.

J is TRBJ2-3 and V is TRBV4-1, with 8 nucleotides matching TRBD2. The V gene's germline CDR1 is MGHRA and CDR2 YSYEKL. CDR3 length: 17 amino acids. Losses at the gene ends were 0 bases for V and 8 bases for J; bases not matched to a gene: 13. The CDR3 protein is CASSQEAGGAGAGTQYF. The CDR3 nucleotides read TGCGCCAGCAGCCAAGAAGCCGGGGGGGCAGGGGCCGGTACGCAGTATTTT.

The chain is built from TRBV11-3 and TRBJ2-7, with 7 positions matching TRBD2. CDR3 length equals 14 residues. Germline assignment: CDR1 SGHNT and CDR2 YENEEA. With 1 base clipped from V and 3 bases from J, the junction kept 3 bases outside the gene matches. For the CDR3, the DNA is TGTGCCAGCAGCTTAGTTCGGGACTACTACGAGCAGTACTTC. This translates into CASSLVRDYYEQYF.

Here the CDR3 reads CATRDRLPTDTEAFF. Here the CDR3 DNA reads TGCGCCACCCGGGACAGGCTACCGACAGACACTGAAGCTTTCTTT. V gene TRBV4-1 combines with J gene TRBJ1-1, with 8 bases identical to TRBD1. The CDR3 spans 15 residues. The V gene end was trimmed by 10 bases and the J gene end by 3 bases; junction bases not matched to a gene: 13. Germline V gene sequence: CDR1 MGHRA, CDR2 YSYEKL.

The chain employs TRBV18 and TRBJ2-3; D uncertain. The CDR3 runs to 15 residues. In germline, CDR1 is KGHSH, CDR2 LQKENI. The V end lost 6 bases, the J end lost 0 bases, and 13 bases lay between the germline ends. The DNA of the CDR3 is TGTGCCAGCTCCCCCATAACACCTAGCACAGATACGCAGTATTTT. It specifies CASSPITPSTDTQYF.

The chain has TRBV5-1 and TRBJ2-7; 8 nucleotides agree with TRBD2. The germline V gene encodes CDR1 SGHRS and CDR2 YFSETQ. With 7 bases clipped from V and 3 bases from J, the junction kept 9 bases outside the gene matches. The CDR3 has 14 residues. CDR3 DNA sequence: TGCGCCAGCGGGGTAAGCGGGGGATACTACGAGCAGTACTTC. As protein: CASGVSGGYYEQYF. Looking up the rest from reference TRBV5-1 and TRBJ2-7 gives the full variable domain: KAGVTQTPRYLIKTRGQQVTLSCSPISGHRSVSWYQQTPGQGLQFLFEYFSETQRNKGNFPGRFSGRQFSNSRSEMNVSTLELGDSALYLCASGVSGGYYEQYFGPGTRLTVT.

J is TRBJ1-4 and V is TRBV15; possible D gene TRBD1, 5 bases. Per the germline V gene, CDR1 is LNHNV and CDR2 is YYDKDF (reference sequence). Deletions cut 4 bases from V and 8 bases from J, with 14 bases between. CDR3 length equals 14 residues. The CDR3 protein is CATSMRDRAEKLFF. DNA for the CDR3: TGTGCCACCAGCATGCGGGACCGTGCGGAAAAACTGTTTTTT.

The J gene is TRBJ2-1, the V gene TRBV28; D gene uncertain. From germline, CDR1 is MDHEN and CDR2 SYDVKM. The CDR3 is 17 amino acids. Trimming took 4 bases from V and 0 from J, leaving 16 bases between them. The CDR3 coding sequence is TGTGCCAGCAGTTCGGCCTCCCCTTACAGCTCCTACAATGAGCAGTTCTTC. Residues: CASSSASPYSSYNEQFF. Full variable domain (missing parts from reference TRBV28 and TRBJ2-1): DVKVTQSSRYLVKRTGEKVFLECVQDMDHENMFWYRQDPGLGLRLIYFSYDVKMKEKGDIPEGYSVSREKKERFSLILESASTNQTSMYLCASSSASPYSSYNEQFFGPGTRLTVL.

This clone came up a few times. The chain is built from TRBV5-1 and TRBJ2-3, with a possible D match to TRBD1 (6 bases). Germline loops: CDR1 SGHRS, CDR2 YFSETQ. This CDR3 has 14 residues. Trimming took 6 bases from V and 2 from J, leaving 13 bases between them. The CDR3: CASTPGTPTDTQYF. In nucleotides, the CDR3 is TGCGCCAGCACACCCGGGACACCCACAGATACGCAGTATTTT.

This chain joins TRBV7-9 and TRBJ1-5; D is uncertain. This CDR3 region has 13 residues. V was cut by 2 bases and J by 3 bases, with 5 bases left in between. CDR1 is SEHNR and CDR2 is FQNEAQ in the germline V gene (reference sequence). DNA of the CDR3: TGTGCCAGCAGCTTACAAAACAATCAGCCCCAGCATTTT. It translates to CASSLQNNQPQHF.

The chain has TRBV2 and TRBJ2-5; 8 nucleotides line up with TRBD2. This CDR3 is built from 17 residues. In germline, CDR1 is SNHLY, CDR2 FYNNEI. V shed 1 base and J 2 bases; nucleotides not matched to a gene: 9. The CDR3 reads CASSEGLLAGRQETQYF. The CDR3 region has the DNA TGTGCCAGCAGTGAAGGTTTATTAGCGGGGAGGCAAGAGACCCAGTACTTC.

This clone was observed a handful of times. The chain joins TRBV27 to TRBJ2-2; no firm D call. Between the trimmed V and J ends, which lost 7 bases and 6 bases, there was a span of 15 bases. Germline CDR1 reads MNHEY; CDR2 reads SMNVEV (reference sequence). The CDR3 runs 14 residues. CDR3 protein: CASMWAGSPGELFF. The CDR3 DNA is TGTGCCAGCATGTGGGCAGGTAGTCCCGGGGAGCTGTTTTTT.

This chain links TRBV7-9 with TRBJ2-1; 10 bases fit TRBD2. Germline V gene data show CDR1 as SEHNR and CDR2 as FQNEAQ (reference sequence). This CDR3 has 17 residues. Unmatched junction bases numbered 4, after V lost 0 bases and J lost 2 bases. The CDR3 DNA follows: TGTGCCAGCAGCTTAGCCTTGGGGACTAGCGCCTACAATGAGCAGTTCTTC. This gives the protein CASSLALGTSAYNEQFF.

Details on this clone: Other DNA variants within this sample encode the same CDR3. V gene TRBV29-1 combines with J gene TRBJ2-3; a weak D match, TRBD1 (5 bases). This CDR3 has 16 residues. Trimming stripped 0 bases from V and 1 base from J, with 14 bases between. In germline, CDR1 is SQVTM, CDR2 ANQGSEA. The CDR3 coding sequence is TGCAGCGTTGAAGATCGATCCAGGGCTGGCACAGATACGCAGTATTTT. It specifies CSVEDRSRAGTDTQYF.

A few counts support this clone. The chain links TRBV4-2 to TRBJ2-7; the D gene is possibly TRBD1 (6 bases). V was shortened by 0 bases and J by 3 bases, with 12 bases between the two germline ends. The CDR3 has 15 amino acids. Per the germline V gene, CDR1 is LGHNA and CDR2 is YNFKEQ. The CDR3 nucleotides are TGTGCCAGCAGCCAAGATTCACAGGGCTACTACGAGCAGTACTTC. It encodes CASSQDSQGYYEQYF.

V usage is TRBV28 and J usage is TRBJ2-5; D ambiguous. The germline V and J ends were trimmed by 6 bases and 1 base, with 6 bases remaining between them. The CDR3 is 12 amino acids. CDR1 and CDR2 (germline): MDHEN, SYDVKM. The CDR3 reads CASRGVQETQYF. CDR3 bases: TGTGCCAGCAGAGGAGTCCAAGAGACCCAGTACTTC. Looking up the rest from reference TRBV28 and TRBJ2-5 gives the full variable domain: DVKVTQSSRYLVKRTGEKVFLECVQDMDHENMFWYRQDPGLGLRLIYFSYDVKMKEKGDIPEGYSVSREKKERFSLILESASTNQTSMYLCASRGVQETQYFGPGTRLLVL.

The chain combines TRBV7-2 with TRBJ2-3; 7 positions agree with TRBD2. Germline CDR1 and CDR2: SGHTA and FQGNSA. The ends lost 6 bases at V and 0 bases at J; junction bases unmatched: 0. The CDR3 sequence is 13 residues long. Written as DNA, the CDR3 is TGTGCCAGCAGTAGCGGGAGCACAGATACGCAGTATTTT. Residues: CASSSGSTDTQYF.

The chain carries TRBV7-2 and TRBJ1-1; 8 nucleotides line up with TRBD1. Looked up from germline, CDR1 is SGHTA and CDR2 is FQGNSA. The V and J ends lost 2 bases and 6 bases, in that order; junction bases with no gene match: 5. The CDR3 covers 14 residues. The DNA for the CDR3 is TGTGCCAGCAGCTTACTCACAGGGGGGTCTGAAGCTTTCTTT. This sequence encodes CASSLLTGGSEAFF.

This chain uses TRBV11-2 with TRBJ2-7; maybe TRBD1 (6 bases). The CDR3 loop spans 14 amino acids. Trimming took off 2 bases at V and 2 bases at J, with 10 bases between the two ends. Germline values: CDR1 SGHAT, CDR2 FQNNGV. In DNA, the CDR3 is TGTGCCAGCAGCTTAATGGGGGCGCCCTACGAGCAGTACTTC. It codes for CASSLMGAPYEQYF.

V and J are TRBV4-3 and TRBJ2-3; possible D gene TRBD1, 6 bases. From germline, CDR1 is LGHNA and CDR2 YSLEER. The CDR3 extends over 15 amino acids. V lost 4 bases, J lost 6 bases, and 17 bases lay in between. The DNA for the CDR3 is TGCGCCAGCAGCCGAGGGGTCCGGACAGCCGATACGCAGTATTTT. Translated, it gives CASSRGVRTADTQYF.

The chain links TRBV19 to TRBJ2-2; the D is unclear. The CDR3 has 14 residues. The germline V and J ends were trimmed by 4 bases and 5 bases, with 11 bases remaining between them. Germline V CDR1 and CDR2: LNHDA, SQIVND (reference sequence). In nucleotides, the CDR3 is TGTGCCAGTAGTAATGACCTAGATACCGGGGAGCTGTTTTTT. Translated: CASSNDLDTGELFF. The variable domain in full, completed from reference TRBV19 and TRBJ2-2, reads DGGITQSPKYLFRKEGQNVTLSCEQNLNHDAMYWYRQDPGQGLRLIYYSQIVNDFQKGDIAEGYSVSREKKESFPLTVTSAQKNPTAFYLCASSNDLDTGELFFGEGSRLTVL.

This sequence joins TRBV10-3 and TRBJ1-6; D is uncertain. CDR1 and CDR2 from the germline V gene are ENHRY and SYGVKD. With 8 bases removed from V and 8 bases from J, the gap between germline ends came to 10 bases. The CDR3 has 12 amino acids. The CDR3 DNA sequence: TGTGCCATCGGAGACGGGGATTCACCCCTCCACTTT. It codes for CAIGDGDSPLHF.

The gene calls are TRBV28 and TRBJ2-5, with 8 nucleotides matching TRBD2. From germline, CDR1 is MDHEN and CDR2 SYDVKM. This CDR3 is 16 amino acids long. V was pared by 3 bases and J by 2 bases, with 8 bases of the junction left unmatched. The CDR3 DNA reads TGTGCCAGCAGTTTGACCAGCGGGAGAACTCAAGAGACCCAGTACTTC. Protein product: CASSLTSGRTQETQYF.

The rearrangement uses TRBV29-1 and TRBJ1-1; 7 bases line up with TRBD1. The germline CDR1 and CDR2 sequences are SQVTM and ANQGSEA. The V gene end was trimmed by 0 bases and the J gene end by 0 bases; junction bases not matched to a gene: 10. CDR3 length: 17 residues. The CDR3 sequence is CSVEDDREELMNTEAFF. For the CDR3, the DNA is TGCAGCGTTGAAGATGACAGGGAGGAGTTAATGAACACTGAAGCTTTCTTT.

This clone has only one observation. CDR3 sequence: CASSQIEEFF. In nucleotides, the CDR3 is TGTGCCAGCAGTCAGATCGAGGAGTTCTTC. The rearrangement links TRBV25-1 to TRBJ2-1, with D hard to call. This CDR3 comprises 10 residues. Trimming stripped 5 bases from V and 14 bases from J, with 10 bases between. CDR1 is MGHDK, CDR2 SYGVNS, per germline.

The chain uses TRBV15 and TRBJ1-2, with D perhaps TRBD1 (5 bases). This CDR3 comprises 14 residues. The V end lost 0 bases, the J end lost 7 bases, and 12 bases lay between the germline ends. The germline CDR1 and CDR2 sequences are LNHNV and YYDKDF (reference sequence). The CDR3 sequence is CATSREGRQPGYTF. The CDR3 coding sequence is TGTGCCACCAGCAGAGAGGGGCGGCAGCCTGGCTACACCTTC.

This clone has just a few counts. CDR3 DNA: TGTGCCAGCAGTCCGCGTCCGGGACAGGGGGCAGACGAGCAGTACTTC. Translated, it gives CASSPRPGQGADEQYF. This chain joins TRBV28 and TRBJ2-7; 12 nucleotides match TRBD1. CDR3 length: 16 amino acids. After removal of 5 bases from V and 5 bases from J, the junction contained 10 bases not matched to a gene. Germline CDR1 reads MDHEN; CDR2 reads SYDVKM.

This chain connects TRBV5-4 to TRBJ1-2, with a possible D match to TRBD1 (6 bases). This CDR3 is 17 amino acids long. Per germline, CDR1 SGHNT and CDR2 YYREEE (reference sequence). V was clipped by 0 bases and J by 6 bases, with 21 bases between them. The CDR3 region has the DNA TGTGCCAGCAGCTTGGACCTTGGCACAGGGTCCCTCGATGGCTACACCTTC. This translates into CASSLDLGTGSLDGYTF. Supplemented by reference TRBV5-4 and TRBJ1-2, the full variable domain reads ETGVTQSPTHLIKTRGQQVTLRCSSQSGHNTVSWYQQALGQGPQFIFQYYREEENGRGNFPPRFSGLQFPNYSSELNVNALELDDSALYLCASSLDLGTGSLDGYTFGSGTRLTVV.

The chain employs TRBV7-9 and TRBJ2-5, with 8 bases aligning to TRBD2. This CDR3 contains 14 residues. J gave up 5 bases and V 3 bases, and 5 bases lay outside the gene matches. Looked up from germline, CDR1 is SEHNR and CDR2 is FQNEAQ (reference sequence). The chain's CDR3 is CASSFGRASETQYF. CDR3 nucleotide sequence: TGTGCCAGCAGCTTCGGGAGGGCCTCCGAGACCCAGTACTTC.

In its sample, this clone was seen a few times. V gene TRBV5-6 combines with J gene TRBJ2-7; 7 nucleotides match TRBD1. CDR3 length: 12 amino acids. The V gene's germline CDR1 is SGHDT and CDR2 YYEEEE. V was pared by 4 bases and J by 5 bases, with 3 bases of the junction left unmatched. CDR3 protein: CASSPGQDEQYF. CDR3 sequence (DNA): TGTGCCAGCAGCCCTGGACAGGACGAGCAGTACTTC.